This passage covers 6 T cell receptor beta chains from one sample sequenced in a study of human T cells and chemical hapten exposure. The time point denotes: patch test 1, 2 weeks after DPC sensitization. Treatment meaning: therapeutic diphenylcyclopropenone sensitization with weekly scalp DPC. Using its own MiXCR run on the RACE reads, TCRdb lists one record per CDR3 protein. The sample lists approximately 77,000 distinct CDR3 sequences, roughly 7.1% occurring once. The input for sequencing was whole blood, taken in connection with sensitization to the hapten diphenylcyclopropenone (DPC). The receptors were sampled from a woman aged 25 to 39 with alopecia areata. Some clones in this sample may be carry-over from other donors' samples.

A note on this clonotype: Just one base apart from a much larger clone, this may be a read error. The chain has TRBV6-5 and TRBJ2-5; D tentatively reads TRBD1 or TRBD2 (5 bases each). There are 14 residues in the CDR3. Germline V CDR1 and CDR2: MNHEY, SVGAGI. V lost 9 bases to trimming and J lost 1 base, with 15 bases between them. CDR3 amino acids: CARRGSGTQETQYF. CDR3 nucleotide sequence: TGTGCCAGAAGAGGATCGGGGACCCAAGAGACCCAGTACTTC.

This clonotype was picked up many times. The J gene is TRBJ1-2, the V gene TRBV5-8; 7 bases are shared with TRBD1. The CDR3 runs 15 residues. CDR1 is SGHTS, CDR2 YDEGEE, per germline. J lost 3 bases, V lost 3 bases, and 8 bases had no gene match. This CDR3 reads CASSSGQTLYYGYTF. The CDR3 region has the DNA TGTGCCAGCAGCTCGGGACAGACCCTTTACTATGGCTACACCTTC.

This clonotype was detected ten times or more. CDR3 sequence reads: CSVPRGGQGTDTQYF. CDR3 bases: TGCAGCGTCCCAAGAGGGGGTCAGGGCACAGATACGCAGTATTTT. The chain carries TRBV29-1 and TRBJ2-3, with a tentative D call TRBD1 (6 bases). The CDR3 length is 15 residues. The V end was cut by 6 bases, the J end by 1 base, with 17 bases between. From germline, CDR1 is SQVTM and CDR2 ANQGSEA.

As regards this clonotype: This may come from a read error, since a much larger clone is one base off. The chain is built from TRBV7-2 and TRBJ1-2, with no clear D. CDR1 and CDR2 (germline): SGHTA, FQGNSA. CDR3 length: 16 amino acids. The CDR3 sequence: CANSPRSQGSPYGYTF. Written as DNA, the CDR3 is TGTGCCAACAGCCCCCGGTCCCAAGGATCGCCCTATGGCTACACCTTC.

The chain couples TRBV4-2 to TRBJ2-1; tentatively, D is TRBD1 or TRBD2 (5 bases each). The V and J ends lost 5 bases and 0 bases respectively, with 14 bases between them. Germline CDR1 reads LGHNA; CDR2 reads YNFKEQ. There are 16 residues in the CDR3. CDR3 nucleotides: TGTGCCAGCAGCTACCACGGGGCCAGCTCCTACAATGAGCAGTTCTTC. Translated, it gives CASSYHGASSYNEQFF.

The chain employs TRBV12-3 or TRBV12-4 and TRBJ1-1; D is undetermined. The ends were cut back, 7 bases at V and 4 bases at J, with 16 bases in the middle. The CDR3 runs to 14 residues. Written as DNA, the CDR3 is TGTGCCAGCACCTCAGGACTGGGGTCCACTGAAGCTTTCTTT. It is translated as CASTSGLGSTEAFF.